This T cell receptor beta chain stems from a study of T-cell memory formation after mild COVID-19. TCR alpha and TCR beta cDNA libraries with sample barcodes and UMIs came from 5'RACE using constant-segment primers. TCRdb reprocessed the 5' RACE reads with MiXCR, giving one entry per CDR3 protein. In the table there are about 290,000 distinct CDR3 sequences, more than 15% of which are singletons. CDR1 and CDR2 (germline): SEHNR, FQNEAQ (reference sequence). The germline V and J ends were trimmed by 2 bases and 0 bases, with 12 bases remaining between them. The CDR3 consists of 16 residues. Regarding the study as a whole: Mainly in CM and EM were contracting CD4+ clones; CD8+ were in EMRA. Clones that got smaller from day 15 to 85 had even CD4/CD8, while clones growing later tipped toward CD4+.

Turning to this clonotype: The antigen remains unidentified.

The sample consisted of PBMCs or a T cell subset sorted from them (not recorded which). The TCR sequence derives from a man between 18 and 29 years old who had mild COVID-19 (a few samples of this study predate the infection). Cell type and time point are not known. This rearrangement joins TRBV7-9 to TRBJ2-3; possibly TRBD1 for D (6 bases). CDR3 protein: CASSLNRASSTDTQYF. The CDR3 nucleotides are TGTGCCAGCAGCTTAAACAGGGCCTCTAGCACAGATACGCAGTATTTT.